The 14 T cell receptor beta chains listed next were all sequenced from one sample in a study of shared clonotypes between healthy human individuals. Assay used: immunoSEQ multiplex PCR; TCRdb lists only in-frame clones, some missing. The data contain some 2,000,000 clones, nearly 97% of them singletons. The sample taken for sequencing was naive CD4+ T cells sorted from blood. Subset defined: CD45RA+ positively selected. The source of these receptors is a man aged 18 to 35 in good health.

About this clone itself: This same CDR3 is encoded by further DNA sequences in the sample. The chain is built from TRBV7-2 and TRBJ2-3, with D hard to call. The CDR3 spans 14 residues. Per germline, CDR1 SGHTA and CDR2 FQGNSA. The V end was cut by 4 bases, the J end by 0 bases, with 8 bases between. The CDR3 DNA follows: TGTGCCAGCAGCTCTGACGGAAGCACAGATACGCAGTATTTT. Its translation: CASSSDGSTDTQYF.

The V gene is TRBV7-9, the J gene TRBJ2-7; D is uncertain. V gave up 2 bases and J gave up 3 bases, with 14 bases separating them. Germline values: CDR1 SEHNR, CDR2 FQNEAQ (reference sequence). The CDR3 totals 15 residues. The CDR3 nucleotides read TGTGCCAGCAGCTTAATGGCAGCAAACAACTACGAGCAGTACTTC. It translates to CASSLMAANNYEQYF.

This clone was recorded only once. This rearrangement joins TRBV15 to TRBJ1-1, with TRBD1 matching 8 bases. The V segment lost 0 bases and the J segment 4 bases; nucleotides outside the gene matches: 7. This CDR3 comprises 16 residues. In germline, CDR1 is LNHNV, CDR2 YYDKDF (reference sequence). The chain's CDR3 is CATSREGNRGTTEAFF. The CDR3 DNA is TGTGCCACCAGCAGAGAGGGGAACAGGGGGACCACTGAAGCTTTCTTT.

The chain combines TRBV2 with TRBJ2-1, with TRBD2 as a possible D gene (6 bases). Trimming removed 7 bases from V and 0 bases from J, with 16 bases in between. The CDR3 has 16 amino acids. Germline V gene data show CDR1 as SNHLY and CDR2 as FYNNEI. The CDR3 DNA sequence: TGTGCCAGCACCTTAGCGGACTCAACCTCCTACAATGAGCAGTTCTTC. Translated, it gives CASTLADSTSYNEQFF.

The genes are TRBV28 and TRBJ1-2, with TRBD1 matching 11 bases. The junction had 15 bases not matched to a gene; V was cut back by 5 bases and J by 4 bases. The CDR3 spans 18 residues. Germline V gives CDR1 MDHEN, CDR2 SYDVKM. The CDR3 region has the DNA TGTGCCAGCAGTCCGTCAGGGACAGGGGGAGTTCGCGGCTATGGCTACACCTTC. It codes for CASSPSGTGGVRGYGYTF.

The rearrangement links TRBV6-4 to TRBJ2-2; TRBD1 aligns across 8 bases. The germline gives CDR1 MRHNA, CDR2 SNTAGT. The CDR3 loop spans 13 amino acids. With V trimmed by 6 bases and J by 5 bases, 2 bases remained unmatched. CDR3 sequence (DNA): TGTGCCAGCAGAACAGGGGGGACCGGGGAGCTGTTTTTT. This sequence encodes CASRTGGTGELFF.

The rearrangement uses TRBV2 and TRBJ1-1; a weak D match, TRBD1 (5 bases). The CDR3 is 15 residues long. The germline V gene encodes CDR1 SNHLY and CDR2 FYNNEI. The ends were cut back, 3 bases at V and 0 bases at J, with 11 bases in the middle. DNA of the CDR3: TGTGCCAGCAGTGACCAGGGCGCGCTGAACACTGAAGCTTTCTTT. Its translation is CASSDQGALNTEAFF.

This chain connects TRBV28 to TRBJ2-1; D is possibly TRBD2 (7 bases). Germline V gene sequence: CDR1 MDHEN, CDR2 SYDVKM. The V end was cut by 7 bases, the J end by 7 bases, with 20 bases between. There are 15 residues in the CDR3. The CDR3 DNA follows: TGTGCCAGCACCGAGGAGGGGGGGGTTAGGAATGAGCAGTTCTTC. It translates to CASTEEGGVRNEQFF.

The V call is TRBV10-3, the J call TRBJ1-2; D ambiguous. The length of the CDR3 is 12 residues. Germline V lookup: CDR1 ENHRY, CDR2 SYGVKD. Trimming removed 9 bases at V and 8 bases at J, with 16 bases between. Here the CDR3 reads CAIREEREGYTF. The CDR3 DNA reads TGTGCCATTCGAGAAGAAAGAGAAGGCTACACCTTC.

Notes on this clone: Other DNA sequences from this sample encode an identical CDR3 as well. The V call is TRBV7-8, the J call TRBJ1-4, with a tentative D call TRBD1 (6 bases). CDR1 and CDR2 from the germline V gene are SGHVS and FQNEAQ. The CDR3 loop spans 14 amino acids. The V end was cut by 2 bases, the J end by 5 bases, with 9 bases between. CDR3 nucleotides: TGTGCCAGCAGCTTAATGGGACAAAATGAAAAACTGTTTTTT. This encodes CASSLMGQNEKLFF.

This chain joins TRBV7-9 and TRBJ2-3; 7 positions agree with TRBD2. The CDR3 totals 16 residues. CDR1 is SEHNR and CDR2 is FQNEAQ in the germline V gene (reference sequence). V lost 5 bases to trimming and J lost 2 bases; unmatched junction nucleotides: 10. The CDR3 DNA sequence: TGTGCCAGCAGCCGGATGCGGGGACTATTCACAGATACGCAGTATTTT. Protein product: CASSRMRGLFTDTQYF.

V and J are TRBV6-6 and TRBJ1-6; possibly TRBD1 for D (5 bases). Trimming shortened V by 10 bases and J by 7 bases, and 11 bases separated the two germline ends. The germline V gene encodes CDR1 MNHNY and CDR2 SVGAGI (reference sequence). The CDR3 consists of 12 residues. The CDR3 DNA is TGTGCCACCGGGGGGTCAAATTCACCCCTCCACTTT. Amino acids: CATGGSNSPLHF.

On this clone itself: Other nucleotide sequences in the sample specify the same CDR3. CDR3 coding DNA: TGCGCCAGCAGCGCTTCCTCTGGAAACACCATATATTTT. Amino acids: CASSASSGNTIYF. V gene TRBV5-1 combines with J gene TRBJ1-3; no definite D call. Germline CDR1 SGHRS, CDR2 YFSETQ. With 4 bases removed from V and 0 bases from J, the gap between germline ends came to 5 bases. The CDR3 totals 13 residues.

CDR3 DNA: TGTGCCAGTAGCTACCTCGGGACAGGGAAACGCACCGGGGAGCTGTTTTTT. Protein: CASSYLGTGKRTGELFF. This chain uses TRBV19 with TRBJ2-2, with TRBD1 matching 9 bases. With V trimmed by 6 bases and J by 4 bases, 12 bases remained unmatched. The CDR3 extends over 17 amino acids. The germline V gene has CDR1 LNHDA and CDR2 SQIVND (reference sequence).